This TCR beta chain was captured in a study of blood T cell repertoires in COVID-19. Study details: COVID-19 samples, acute and convalescent, were from the United States, Italy and Spain. PBMCs, B-cell-depleted T cells, or T cells provided the cDNA or gDNA that made up the material.

Trimming shortened V by 3 bases and J by 5 bases, and 10 bases separated the two germline ends. The CDR3 is made up of 12 amino acids. CDR1 is GTSNPN, CDR2 SVGIG, per germline (reference sequence). Under the authors' procedure: From reference gene primer amplification, estimates of nucleated cell counts were derived. Sequenced by immunoSEQ multiplex PCR; TCRdb stores in-frame clones only, minus some. V and J calls and clone size are as listed in that table; D and trimming were resolved from the DNA. The table records 150,000 to 200,000 clones, 81% of them present only once. The rearrangement links TRBV30 to TRBJ2-5; TRBD1 might be the D (6 bases). The receptor was isolated from a woman of 80 years or more with COVID-19, enrolled during active disease. Input material: peripheral blood. In DNA form, the CDR3 reads TGTGCCTGGAGACAGGGACGGGAGACCCAGTACTTC. Translating it yields CAWRQGRETQYF.